These 3 T cell receptor beta chains originate from one sample sequenced in a study of beta chain features in type 1 diabetes. Expressed TCRB transcripts were sequenced, since all the RNA that had been isolated was reverse transcribed. Clones were read by immunoSEQ multiplex PCR, and TCRdb kept only the in-frame ones, dropping some. The repertoire holds approximately 160,000 clones, about 8.1% seen once, with about 0.6% in the top ten. The sequenced material came from central memory CD4+ T cells from blood. The receptors shown here come from a man aged 18-30 years in good health.

This clone was seen many times. V gene TRBV28 combines with J gene TRBJ2-6, with a tentative D call TRBD1 (6 bases). Trimming removed 5 bases at V and 4 bases at J, with 12 bases between. The CDR3 spans 15 residues. Germline V CDR1 and CDR2: MDHEN, SYDVKM. The CDR3 reads CASSPQGSGANVLTF. In nucleotides, the CDR3 is TGTGCCAGCAGTCCACAGGGTTCCGGGGCCAACGTCCTGACTTTC.

This clone came up many times. The chain links TRBV7-3 to TRBJ2-7, with 8 nucleotides matching TRBD1. The ends lost 5 bases at V and 6 bases at J; junction bases unmatched: 6. The CDR3 totals 13 residues. CDR1 SGHTA and CDR2 FQGTGA come from the germline V gene. The CDR3 region is CASSESTGVEQYF. CDR3 in DNA: TGTGCCAGCAGCGAGTCGACAGGGGTCGAGCAGTACTTC.

The V and J genes are TRBV5-8 and TRBJ1-2; 7 bases agree with TRBD1. V lost 5 bases to trimming and J lost 4 bases; unmatched junction nucleotides: 8. Germline CDR1 and CDR2: SGHTS and YDEGEE. The CDR3 is made up of 14 amino acids. CDR3 nucleotides: TGTGCCAGCAGGAATACAGGGGAAACCTATGGCTACACCTTC. Protein product: CASRNTGETYGYTF. Full variable domain (remainder filled in from reference TRBV5-8 and TRBJ1-2): EAGVTQSPTHLIKTRGQQATLRCSPISGHTSVYWYQQALGLGLQFLLWYDEGEERNRGNFPPRFSGRQFPNYSSELNVNALELEDSALYLCASRNTGETYGYTFGSGTRLTVV.